The 12 T cell receptor beta chains in this list originate from one sample, sequenced in a study of blood T cell repertoires in COVID-19. The protocol was immunoSEQ multiplex PCR, while the TCRdb copy is restricted to in-frame clones and leaves out a portion. The profile shows 100,000 to 150,000 clones, approximately 87% of them singletons. Source material: peripheral blood. These receptor sequences come from a man aged 45 to 65 with acute or convalescent COVID-19.

The chain links TRBV15 to TRBJ2-6; D possibly corresponds to TRBD2 (6 bases). The CDR3 sequence is 16 residues long. Trimming left V 1 base short and J 1 base short, with 8 bases between. In germline, CDR1 is LNHNV, CDR2 YYDKDF (reference sequence). The CDR3 loop is CATSRGGKSGANVLTF. DNA of the CDR3: TGTGCCACCAGCAGAGGCGGGAAATCTGGGGCCAACGTCCTGACTTTC.

The J gene is TRBJ1-2, the V gene TRBV7-8; the match to TRBD1 covers 8 bases. This CDR3 contains 12 residues. With V trimmed by 5 bases and J by 8 bases, 4 bases remained unmatched. Germline V lookup: CDR1 SGHVS, CDR2 FQNEAQ. The CDR3 DNA reads TGTGCCAGCAGCGTAGGACAGGGAGGCTACACCTTC. Translated, it gives CASSVGQGGYTF.

The rearrangement uses TRBV14 and TRBJ1-2, with 8 positions matching TRBD1. The CDR3 contains 15 residues. The germline V gene has CDR1 SGHDN and CDR2 FVKESK. V was clipped by 0 bases and J by 6 bases; unmatched bases: 6. The CDR3 reads CASSQDRSGGDGYTF. CDR3 coding DNA: TGTGCCAGCAGCCAAGATAGGTCAGGGGGCGATGGCTACACCTTC.

V gene TRBV2 combines with J gene TRBJ1-5, with unresolved D. The V gene's germline CDR1 is SNHLY and CDR2 FYNNEI. Trimming removed 5 bases at V and 5 bases at J, with 19 bases between. The length of the CDR3 is 16 residues. This CDR3 is CASSNKRAGADQPQHF. DNA of the CDR3: TGTGCCAGCAGTAATAAGAGGGCCGGCGCTGATCAGCCCCAGCATTTT.

The rearrangement uses TRBV18 and TRBJ1-1, with 10 bases that match TRBD1. The CDR3 totals 15 residues. Germline V gene data show CDR1 as KGHSH and CDR2 as LQKENI. V shed 4 bases, J shed 1 base, and the junction held 3 bases outside the gene matches. CDR3 in DNA: TGTGCCAGCTCACAAGGGACAGGGGAGAACACTGAAGCTTTCTTT. It codes for CASSQGTGENTEAFF.

The V call is TRBV5-4, the J call TRBJ1-4, with TRBD1 as a possible D gene (6 bases). Deletions cut 4 bases from V and 9 bases from J, with 19 bases between. Germline-derived CDR1 and CDR2 are SGHNT and YYREEE (reference sequence). This CDR3 is 15 amino acids long. This chain's CDR3 is CASSPDSPLGKKLFF. CDR3 in DNA: TGTGCCAGCAGCCCGGACAGCCCTCTGGGGAAAAAACTGTTTTTT.

This rearrangement joins TRBV6-6 to TRBJ2-7, with TRBD2 matching 13 bases. This CDR3 is built from 20 residues. The ends lost 7 bases at V and 0 bases at J; junction bases unmatched: 18. Germline assignment: CDR1 MNHNY and CDR2 SVGAGI (reference sequence). The CDR3 nucleotides read TGTGCCAGCACTCGCTCCACGGGACTAGCGGGATCGGGGAGCTCCTACGAGCAGTACTTC. Amino acids: CASTRSTGLAGSGSSYEQYF.

The V gene is TRBV7-2, the J gene TRBJ2-7, with D perhaps TRBD2 (5 bases). Germline V gives CDR1 SGHTA, CDR2 FQGNSA. V lost 4 bases to trimming and J lost 5 bases, with 12 bases between them. CDR3 length: 13 amino acids. DNA of the CDR3: TGTGCCAGCAGCTCCCGTCGGCGGGACGAGCAGTACTTC. Its protein is CASSSRRRDEQYF. The complete variable domain, with remaining parts taken from reference TRBV7-2 and TRBJ2-7, reads GAGVSQSPSNKVTEKGKDVELRCDPISGHTALYWYRQSLGQGLEFLIYFQGNSAPDKSGLPSDRFSAERTGGSVSTLTIQRTQQEDSAVYLCASSSRRRDEQYFGPGTRLTVT.

The rearrangement links TRBV18 to TRBJ2-7; TRBD1 might be the D (5 bases). V was shortened by 0 bases and J by 4 bases, with 7 bases between the two germline ends. The V gene's germline CDR1 is KGHSH and CDR2 LQKENI. This CDR3 has 13 amino acids. CDR3 DNA: TGTGCCAGCTCACCACCAGGGGTGTACGAGCAGTACTTC. The encoded protein is CASSPPGVYEQYF. Together with reference TRBV18 and TRBJ2-7, the CDR3 gives the full variable domain: NAGVMQNPRHLVRRRGQEARLRCSPMKGHSHVYWYRQLPEEGLKFMVYLQKENIIDESGMPKERFSAEFPKEGPSILRIQQVVRGDSAAYFCASSPPGVYEQYFGPGTRLTVT.

This clone was counted a few times. The chain uses TRBV11-2 and TRBJ2-1; 9 bases line up with TRBD2. The germline gives CDR1 SGHAT, CDR2 FQNNGV. This CDR3 has 16 amino acids. Trimming took 4 bases from V and 0 from J; bases not matched to a gene: 4. The CDR3 nucleotides read TGTGCCAGCAGCTCGCTTAGCGGGAGCTCCTACAATGAGCAGTTCTTC. Translating gives CASSSLSGSSYNEQFF.

The chain has TRBV5-6 and TRBJ1-2; 9 nucleotides line up with TRBD1. This CDR3 has 14 amino acids. J gave up 3 bases and V 2 bases, and 2 bases lay outside the gene matches. Per the germline V gene, CDR1 is SGHDT and CDR2 is YYEEEE. The CDR3 here is CASSFGQGHYGYTF. CDR3 sequence (DNA): TGTGCCAGCAGCTTTGGACAGGGGCACTATGGCTACACCTTC.

The table lists this clone with a count of one. The CDR3 protein is CATSESGTGRDGYTF. The CDR3, as DNA: TGTGCCACCAGTGAGTCCGGGACAGGGCGTGATGGCTACACCTTC. The chain is built from TRBV24-1 and TRBJ1-2, with TRBD1 matching over 9 bases. Germline lookup yields CDR1 KGHDR and CDR2 SFDVKD. The length of the CDR3 is 15 residues. V lost 4 bases to trimming and J lost 6 bases; unmatched junction nucleotides: 8.